This note documents a single T cell receptor (beta chain) sequence. Its antigen is not known. These data are taken from a study of cytomegalovirus exposure and HLA in healthy donors. Study-wide points: Specific recognition of CMV antigens was confirmed in vitro for a few chains (all CMV-associated). One later analysis, an examination of the 100 to 150 validation repertoires, found that first-cohort TCR clusters tended to co-occur in them. Some TCR beta chains (around 180 of them) were listed as cytomegalovirus-associated.

Germline V gene lookup returns CDR1 MDHEN and CDR2 SYDVKM. With 6 bases clipped from V and 8 bases from J, the junction kept 13 bases outside the gene matches. CDR3 size: 15 residues. Repertoires were generated with immunoSEQ multiplex PCR, while TCRdb's copy carries only in-frame clones and drops some. Of some 200,000 clones detected, around 80% appear once; the ten largest clones hold around 15%. This sequence was found in a young woman in good health and CMV-seropositive. Sequenced material: PBMCs. The V and J genes are TRBV28 and TRBJ1-2; TRBD1 agrees at 9 bases. CDR3 bases: TGTGCCAGCAGCCAAACTTGGACAGGGGAAGAGGGCTACACCTTC. Amino acid sequence: CASSQTWTGEEGYTF.